This passage covers 5 T cell receptor beta chains from one sample sequenced in a study of blood T cells in healthy people across ages. Next came a second PCR, run for 7 to 11 cycles, which used a sample-barcoded 5' primer along with a J-beta primer mix. TCRdb reanalysed the 5' RACE reads using MiXCR and keeps one entry per CDR3 protein. The sample consists of fewer than 650,000 distinct CDR3 sequences, about 27% of them appearing once. These records were also assigned to another study, of T cells of mothers and their children.

Sequencing input: blood. The receptors stem from a boy aged 2 to 9 in good health.

The chain joins TRBV28 to TRBJ2-7; D unclear. The length of the CDR3 is 14 residues. The germline CDR1 and CDR2 sequences are MDHEN and SYDVKM. Trimming left V 5 bases short and J 7 bases short, with 18 bases between. The CDR3: CASSPHEKKGEQYF. In DNA, the CDR3 is TGTGCCAGCAGTCCACACGAAAAGAAGGGAGAGCAGTACTTC.

This clonotype has a single count. Sequence at one end of the junction differs from germline and may be a read error. In DNA, the CDR3 is TGCAGTGCCCGCCCGGATAACACCGGGGAGCCGTTTTTT. Its translation: CSARPDNTGEPFF. The rearrangement links TRBV20-1 to TRBJ2-2; possibly TRBD2 for D (5 bases). CDR3 length equals 13 residues. The germline V gene encodes CDR1 DFQATT and CDR2 SNEGSKA (reference sequence).

About this clonotype itself: A read error may produce the germline difference seen at one junction end. The J gene is TRBJ1-2, the V gene TRBV4-3; D is unclear. Germline CDR1 and CDR2: LGHNA and YSLEER. The CDR3 is 14 amino acids. The CDR3 coding sequence is TGCGCCAGCAGCTATCGCGGGGAAGGAGATGGCTACCCCTTC. It yields the protein CASSYRGEGDGYPF.

This clonotype came up a few times. The chain joins TRBV10-3 to TRBJ1-1, with 7 bases aligning to TRBD1. The CDR3 contains 15 residues. The V gene end was trimmed by 0 bases and the J gene end by 1 base; junction bases not matched to a gene: 2. Germline V lookup: CDR1 ENHRY, CDR2 SYGVKD. For the CDR3, the DNA is TGTGCCATCAGTGAGTCATACAGGGGGAACACTGAAGCTTTCTTT. Its protein product is CAISESYRGNTEAFF.

The chain has TRBV7-9 and TRBJ1-1, with TRBD1 matching over 7 bases. Germline trimming cut 5 bases from V and 0 bases from J; bases unmatched to any gene: 6. Germline CDR1 and CDR2: SEHNR and FQNEAQ (reference sequence). The CDR3 spans 15 residues. This CDR3 reads CASSITGTVNTEAFF. The CDR3 DNA follows: TGTGCCAGCAGCATTACCGGGACAGTGAACACTGAAGCTTTCTTT.